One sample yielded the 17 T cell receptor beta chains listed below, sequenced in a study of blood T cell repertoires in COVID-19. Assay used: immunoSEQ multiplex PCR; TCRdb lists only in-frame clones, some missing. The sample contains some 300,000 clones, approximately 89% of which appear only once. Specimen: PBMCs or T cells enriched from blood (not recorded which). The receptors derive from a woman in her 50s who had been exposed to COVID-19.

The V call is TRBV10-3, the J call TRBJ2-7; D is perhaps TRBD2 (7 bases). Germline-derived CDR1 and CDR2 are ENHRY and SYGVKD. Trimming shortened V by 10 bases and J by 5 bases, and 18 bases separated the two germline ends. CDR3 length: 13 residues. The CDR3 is CATREGGLHEQYF. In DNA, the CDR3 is TGTGCCACCAGGGAGGGGGGACTTCACGAGCAGTACTTC.

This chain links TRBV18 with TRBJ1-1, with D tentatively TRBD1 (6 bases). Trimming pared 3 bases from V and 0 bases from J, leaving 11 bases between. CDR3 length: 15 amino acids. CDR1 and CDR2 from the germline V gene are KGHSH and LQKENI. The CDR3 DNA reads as TGTGCCAGCTCACCCCAGACAGGTATGAACACTGAAGCTTTCTTT. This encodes CASSPQTGMNTEAFF.

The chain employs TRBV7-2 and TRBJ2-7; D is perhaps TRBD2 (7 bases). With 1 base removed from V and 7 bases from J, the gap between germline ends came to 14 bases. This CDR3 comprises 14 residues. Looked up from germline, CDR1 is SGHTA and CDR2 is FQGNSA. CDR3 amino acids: CASSLVAGAGEQYF. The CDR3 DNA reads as TGTGCCAGCAGCTTAGTCGCGGGGGCGGGAGAGCAGTACTTC.

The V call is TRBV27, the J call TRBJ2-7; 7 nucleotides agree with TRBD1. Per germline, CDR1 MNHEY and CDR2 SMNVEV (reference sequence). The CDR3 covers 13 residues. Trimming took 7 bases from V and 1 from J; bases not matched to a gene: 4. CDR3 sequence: CASNRQGSYEQYF. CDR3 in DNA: TGTGCCAGCAACAGACAGGGTTCCTACGAGCAGTACTTC.

The CDR3 is CASSRRLANTGELFF. CDR3 in DNA: TGTGCCAGCAGCCGCAGACTAGCGAACACCGGGGAGCTGTTTTTT. This chain joins TRBV11-2 and TRBJ2-2; D is possibly TRBD2 (6 bases). Looked up from germline, CDR1 is SGHAT and CDR2 is FQNNGV. The CDR3 totals 15 residues. V was clipped by 5 bases and J by 0 bases, with 10 bases between them. Together with reference TRBV11-2 and TRBJ2-2, the CDR3 gives the full variable domain: EAGVAQSPRYKIIEKRQSVAFWCNPISGHATLYWYQQILGQGPKLLIQFQNNGVVDDSQLPKDRFSAERLKGVDSTLKIQPAKLEDSAVYLCASSRRLANTGELFFGEGSRLTVL.

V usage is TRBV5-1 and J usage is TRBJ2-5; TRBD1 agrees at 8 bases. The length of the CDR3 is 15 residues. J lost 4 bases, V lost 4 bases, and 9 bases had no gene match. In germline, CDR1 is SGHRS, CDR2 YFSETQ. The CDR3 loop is CASSPGGGFGETQYF. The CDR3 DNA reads TGCGCCAGCAGCCCAGGGGGCGGGTTTGGAGAGACCCAGTACTTC.

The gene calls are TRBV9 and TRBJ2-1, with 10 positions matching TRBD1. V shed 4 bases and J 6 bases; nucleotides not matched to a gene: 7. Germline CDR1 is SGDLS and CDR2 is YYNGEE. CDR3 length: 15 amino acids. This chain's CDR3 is CASSSRGQGSNEQFF. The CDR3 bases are TGTGCCAGCAGCTCAAGGGGACAGGGGTCCAATGAGCAGTTCTTC.

The DNA of the CDR3 is TGTGCCAGTAGTATGGGACAGGGCCTCAATCAGCCCCAGCATTTT. Protein: CASSMGQGLNQPQHF. The genes are TRBV19 and TRBJ1-5, with 9 bases that match TRBD1. Germline CDR1 reads LNHDA; CDR2 reads SQIVND (reference sequence). V dropped 3 bases and J dropped 3; count of bases not matched to a gene: 3. The CDR3 is made up of 15 amino acids.

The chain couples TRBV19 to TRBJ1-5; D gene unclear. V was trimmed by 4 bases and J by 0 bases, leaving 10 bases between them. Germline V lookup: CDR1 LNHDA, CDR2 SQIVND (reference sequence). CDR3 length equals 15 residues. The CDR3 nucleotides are TGTGCCAGTAGTACGATTAACTATAGCAATCAGCCCCAGCATTTT. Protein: CASSTINYSNQPQHF.

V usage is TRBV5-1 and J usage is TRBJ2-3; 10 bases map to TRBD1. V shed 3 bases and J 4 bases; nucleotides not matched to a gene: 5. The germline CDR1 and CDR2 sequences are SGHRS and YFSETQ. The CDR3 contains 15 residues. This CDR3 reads CASSSGQGGADTQYF. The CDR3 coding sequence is TGCGCCAGCAGCTCTGGACAGGGGGGCGCAGATACGCAGTATTTT.

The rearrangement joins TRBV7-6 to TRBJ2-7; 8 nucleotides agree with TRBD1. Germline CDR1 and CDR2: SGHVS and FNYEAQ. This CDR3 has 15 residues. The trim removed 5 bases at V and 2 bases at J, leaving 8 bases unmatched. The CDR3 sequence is CASSLSGGSTYEQYF. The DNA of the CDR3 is TGTGCCAGCAGCCTATCAGGGGGCTCTACCTACGAGCAGTACTTC.

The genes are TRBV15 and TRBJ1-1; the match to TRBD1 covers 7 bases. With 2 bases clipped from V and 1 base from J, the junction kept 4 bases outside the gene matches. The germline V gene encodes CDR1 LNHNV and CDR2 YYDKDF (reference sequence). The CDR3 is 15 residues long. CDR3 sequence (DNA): TGTGCCACCAGCAGAAGGGACAGCGCGAACACTGAAGCTTTCTTT. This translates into CATSRRDSANTEAFF.

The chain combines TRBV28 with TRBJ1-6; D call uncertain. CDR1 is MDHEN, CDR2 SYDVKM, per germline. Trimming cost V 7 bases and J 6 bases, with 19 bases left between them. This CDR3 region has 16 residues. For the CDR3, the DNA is TGTGCCAGCACCGAACCACAGAGAGCAATTAATTCACCCCTCCACTTT. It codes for CASTEPQRAINSPLHF. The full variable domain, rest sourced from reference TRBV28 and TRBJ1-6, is DVKVTQSSRYLVKRTGEKVFLECVQDMDHENMFWYRQDPGLGLRLIYFSYDVKMKEKGDIPEGYSVSREKKERFSLILESASTNQTSMYLCASTEPQRAINSPLHFGNGTRLTVT.

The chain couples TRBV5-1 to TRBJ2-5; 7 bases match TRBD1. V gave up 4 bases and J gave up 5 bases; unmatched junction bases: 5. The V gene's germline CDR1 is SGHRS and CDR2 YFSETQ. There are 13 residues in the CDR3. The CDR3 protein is CASSPDRVETQYF. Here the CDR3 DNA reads TGCGCCAGCAGCCCCGACAGGGTGGAGACCCAGTACTTC.

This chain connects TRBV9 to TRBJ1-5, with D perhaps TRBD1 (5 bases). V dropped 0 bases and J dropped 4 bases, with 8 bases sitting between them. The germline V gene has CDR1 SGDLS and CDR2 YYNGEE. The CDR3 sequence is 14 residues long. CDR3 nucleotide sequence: TGTGCCAGCAGCGTAGCGGCAGGGAATCAGCCCCAGCATTTT. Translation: CASSVAAGNQPQHF.

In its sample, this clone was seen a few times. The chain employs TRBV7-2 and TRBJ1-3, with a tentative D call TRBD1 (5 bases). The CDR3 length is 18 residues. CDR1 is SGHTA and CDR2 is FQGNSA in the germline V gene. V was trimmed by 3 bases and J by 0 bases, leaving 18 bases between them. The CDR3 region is CASSFYRDSSISGNTIYF. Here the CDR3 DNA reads TGTGCCAGCAGCTTCTACCGGGACTCAAGTATCTCTGGAAACACCATATATTTT.

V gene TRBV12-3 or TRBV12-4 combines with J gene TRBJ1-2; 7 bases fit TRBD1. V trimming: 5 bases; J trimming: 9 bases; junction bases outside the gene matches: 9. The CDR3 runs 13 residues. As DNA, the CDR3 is TGTGCCAGCAGTGACGGGACAGTTGTTCGCTACACCTTC. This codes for CASSDGTVVRYTF.